The 29 T cell receptor beta chains listed next were all sequenced from one sample in a study of beta chain features in type 1 diabetes. Isolated RNA was reverse transcribed in full, so expressed TCRB transcripts were sequenced. Generated by immunoSEQ multiplex PCR, the TCRdb table keeps only in-frame clones and is missing some. The profile covers about 640,000 clones, with roughly 12% appearing a single time and 0.095% to 0.15% taken by the ten largest. These receptors have no known antigen. Broader study findings: In all four CD4+ subsets, TCRB CDR3 length was significantly, moderately reduced in type 1 diabetes.

What was sequenced was naive CD4+ T cells from blood. The receptors derive from a young man with type 1 diabetes.

This clone was found a few times. The chain has TRBV27 and TRBJ2-7; 9 bases are shared with TRBD1. In germline, CDR1 is MNHEY, CDR2 SMNVEV (reference sequence). This CDR3 comprises 14 residues. V was clipped by 7 bases and J by 4 bases; unmatched bases: 8. Written as DNA, the CDR3 is TGTGCCAGCAACCCCGGGACAGGGAATTACGAGCAGTACTTC. The encoded protein is CASNPGTGNYEQYF.

The chain combines TRBV7-8 with TRBJ1-2, with TRBD1 matching over 7 bases. Per germline, CDR1 SGHVS and CDR2 FQNEAQ. J was trimmed by 2 bases and V by 1 base; bases with no gene match: 1. This CDR3 has 14 residues. As DNA, the CDR3 is TGTGCCAGCAGCTTAGGGGGACAGAACTATGGCTACACCTTC. This gives the protein CASSLGGQNYGYTF.

J is TRBJ2-7 and V is TRBV20-1; unclear D gene. Germline loops: CDR1 DFQATT, CDR2 SNEGSKA (reference sequence). This CDR3 contains 11 residues. Trimming shortened V by 5 bases and J by 2 bases, and 7 bases separated the two germline ends. CDR3 in DNA: TGCAGTGCTTTCGAAGCCTACGAGCAGTACTTC. Amino acid sequence: CSAFEAYEQYF.

The V call is TRBV10-3, the J call TRBJ2-5; TRBD2 matches 7 bases. Germline V gives CDR1 ENHRY, CDR2 SYGVKD. The CDR3 extends over 15 amino acids. Trimming removed 6 bases from V and 3 bases from J; junction bases left unmatched: 10. The CDR3, as DNA: TGTGCCATCAGCCATGGGGCTAGCGGAGAAGAGACCCAGTACTTC. Translation gives CAISHGASGEETQYF.

This rearrangement joins TRBV29-1 to TRBJ1-2; D is unclear. Germline CDR1 is SQVTM and CDR2 is ANQGSEA. Trimming pared 3 bases from V and 7 bases from J, leaving 9 bases between. This CDR3 is built from 11 residues. This chain's CDR3 is CSVDGDSGYTF. The DNA for the CDR3 is TGCAGCGTTGACGGGGATAGTGGCTACACCTTC. The whole variable domain, remainder taken from reference TRBV29-1 and TRBJ1-2, is SAVISQKPSRDICQRGTSLTIQCQVDSQVTMMFWYRQQPGQSLTLIATANQGSEATYESGFVIDKFPISRPNLTFSTLTVSNMSPEDSSIYLCSVDGDSGYTFGSGTRLTVV.

The chain combines TRBV10-3 with TRBJ2-3, with D perhaps matching TRBD2 (6 bases). Germline V lookup: CDR1 ENHRY, CDR2 SYGVKD. The CDR3 has 14 amino acids. V was clipped by 6 bases and J by 0 bases, with 10 bases between them. The CDR3 nucleotides are TGTGCCATCAGGGTGGGGACTAGCACAGATACGCAGTATTTT. Protein sequence: CAIRVGTSTDTQYF.

In nucleotides, the CDR3 is TGCGCCAGCAGCGGCGGGGGGGCCAGAGATACGCAGTATTTT. It encodes CASSGGGARDTQYF. The chain combines TRBV5-1 with TRBJ2-3; 9 positions match TRBD2. The germline CDR1 and CDR2 sequences are SGHRS and YFSETQ. J was trimmed by 5 bases and V by 4 bases; bases with no gene match: 5. The CDR3 runs 14 residues.

This chain uses TRBV18 with TRBJ2-1, with D tentatively TRBD1 or TRBD2 (5 bases each). This CDR3 region has 15 residues. The V gene's germline CDR1 is KGHSH and CDR2 LQKENI. V was clipped by 0 bases and J by 4 bases, with 10 bases between them. CDR3 loop: CASSPPSGLYNEQFF. The CDR3 DNA reads TGTGCCAGCTCACCACCTTCGGGGCTTTACAATGAGCAGTTCTTC.

The sample holds a few counts of this clone. The chain combines TRBV6-6 with TRBJ1-2; 9 nucleotides line up with TRBD1. The CDR3 length is 13 residues. In germline, CDR1 is MNHNY, CDR2 SVGAGI (reference sequence). Unmatched junction bases numbered 11, after V lost 10 bases and J lost 8 bases. The CDR3 region is CATLSDRGRGYTF. The DNA for the CDR3 is TGTGCCACCCTCTCGGACAGGGGTCGCGGCTACACCTTC.

The rearrangement links TRBV30 to TRBJ2-1, with 9 bases aligning to TRBD1. Germline V lookup: CDR1 GTSNPN, CDR2 SVGIG (reference sequence). V was pared by 0 bases and J by 8 bases, with 11 bases of the junction left unmatched. The CDR3 totals 16 residues. Written as DNA, the CDR3 is TGTGCCTGGAGTGTACTGGGGGACAGGGTTTTTGATGAGCAGTTCTTC. Protein: CAWSVLGDRVFDEQFF.

The rearrangement joins TRBV7-2 to TRBJ2-3; no reliable D call. The CDR3 is 11 residues long. Per the germline V gene, CDR1 is SGHTA and CDR2 is FQGNSA. V gave up 4 bases and J gave up 10 bases, with 9 bases separating them. The DNA of the CDR3 is TGTGCCAGCAGCTCACAAGAACCGCAGTATTTT. Translated: CASSSQEPQYF.

CDR3 in amino acids: CASTPTVFSSYEQYF. DNA of the CDR3: TGTGCCAGCACCCCGACAGTTTTCAGCTCCTACGAGCAGTACTTC. V gene TRBV6-5 combines with J gene TRBJ2-7; D perhaps matches TRBD1 (5 bases). V lost 7 bases, J lost 0 bases, and 16 bases lay in between. The length of the CDR3 is 15 residues. From germline, CDR1 is MNHEY and CDR2 SVGAGI.

The chain carries TRBV20-1 and TRBJ2-7; D may be TRBD1 or TRBD2 (5 bases each). Germline-derived CDR1 and CDR2 are DFQATT and SNEGSKA (reference sequence). The CDR3 is 10 amino acids. The V gene lost 7 bases and the J gene lost 4 bases, with 8 bases spanning the gap. CDR3: CSGGPYEQYF. DNA for the CDR3: TGCAGTGGGGGACCTTACGAGCAGTACTTC.

This clone was observed a few times. The V gene is TRBV19, the J gene TRBJ2-7; D call uncertain. The CDR3 spans 13 residues. The germline V gene has CDR1 LNHDA and CDR2 SQIVND (reference sequence). V lost 3 bases and J 3 bases, leaving 9 bases between the germline ends. CDR3 residues: CASSINPDYEQYF. Here the CDR3 DNA reads TGTGCCAGTAGTATTAACCCAGACTACGAGCAGTACTTC.

This clone was picked up a small number of times. This chain uses TRBV5-1 with TRBJ2-7; D is ambiguous. V was clipped by 3 bases and J by 2 bases, with 12 bases between them. The CDR3 sequence is 14 residues long. From germline, CDR1 is SGHRS and CDR2 YFSETQ. CDR3: CASSSALDPYEQYF. CDR3 bases: TGCGCCAGCAGCTCCGCCCTAGATCCCTACGAGCAGTACTTC.

The rearrangement joins TRBV5-1 to TRBJ2-5, with D perhaps matching TRBD1 or TRBD2 (5 bases each). V was pared by 2 bases and J by 5 bases, with 19 bases between. The CDR3 sequence is 16 residues long. Germline lookup yields CDR1 SGHRS and CDR2 YFSETQ. The CDR3: CASSFGDLHPRETQYF. In DNA, the CDR3 is TGCGCCAGCAGCTTTGGGGACCTCCATCCCCGGGAGACCCAGTACTTC.

This clone was seen just once. This chain uses TRBV5-1 with TRBJ2-3; 7 bases map to TRBD2. CDR3 size: 13 residues. V shed 6 bases, J shed 0 bases, and the junction held 1 base outside the gene matches. Germline V gene lookup returns CDR1 SGHRS and CDR2 YFSETQ. CDR3 in DNA: TGCGCCAGCAACGGGGGGAGCACAGATACGCAGTATTTT. Protein product: CASNGGSTDTQYF. The full variable domain, with the rest looked up from reference TRBV5-1 and TRBJ2-3, is KAGVTQTPRYLIKTRGQQVTLSCSPISGHRSVSWYQQTPGQGLQFLFEYFSETQRNKGNFPGRFSGRQFSNSRSEMNVSTLELGDSALYLCASNGGSTDTQYFGPGTRLTVL.

The chain recombines TRBV6-5 with TRBJ2-5; TRBD2 might be the D (7 bases). The V and J ends lost 0 bases and 2 bases respectively, with 13 bases between them. The CDR3 has 16 residues. Per the germline V gene, CDR1 is MNHEY and CDR2 is SVGAGI. This chain's CDR3 is CASSYSIRGGQETQYF. The DNA for the CDR3 is TGTGCCAGCAGTTACTCGATAAGGGGGGGTCAAGAGACCCAGTACTTC.

This clone has only a few counts. This CDR3 reads CASGQRGGLGTDTQYF. The DNA for the CDR3 is TGTGCCAGCGGACAGCGGGGGGGGCTTGGCACAGATACGCAGTATTTT. This chain joins TRBV2 and TRBJ2-3; 10 nucleotides align to TRBD2. With 8 bases clipped from V and 1 base from J, the junction kept 9 bases outside the gene matches. This CDR3 has 16 amino acids. Germline lookup yields CDR1 SNHLY and CDR2 FYNNEI.

The chain couples TRBV30 to TRBJ2-1; TRBD2 is a possible D gene (5 bases). V was cut by 7 bases and J by 0 bases, with 13 bases left in between. Per germline, CDR1 GTSNPN and CDR2 SVGIG (reference sequence). CDR3 size: 14 residues. The DNA of the CDR3 is TGTGCCTCTTCGGAAGCGGTCTCCTACAATGAGCAGTTCTTC. Amino acid sequence: CASSEAVSYNEQFF.

As regards this clone: The DNA is omitted, as the CDR3 cannot be located on it reliably, and the CDR3 follows TCRdb's listing. This chain joins TRBV30 and TRBJ1-2; no DNA check was done on the table's D call, TRBD1. CDR1 and CDR2 (germline): GTSNPN, SVGIG (reference sequence). The CDR3 contains 12 residues when both ends are counted. The CDR3 protein is CAWSVGQGANTF.

This clone has only a few counts. The V gene is TRBV13, the J gene TRBJ1-1, with TRBD1 as a possible D gene (5 bases). The CDR3 is 15 amino acids. The V end was cut by 4 bases, the J end by 2 bases, with 14 bases between. CDR1 PRHDT and CDR2 FYEKMQ come from the germline V gene (reference sequence). DNA of the CDR3: TGTGCCAGCAGCTACCGTCGGGGGGTCAACACTGAAGCTTTCTTT. It codes for CASSYRRGVNTEAFF. Complete variable domain (other parts from reference TRBV13 and TRBJ1-1): AAGVIQSPRHLIKEKRETATLKCYPIPRHDTVYWYQQGPGQDPQFLISFYEKMQSDKGSIPDRFSAQQFSDYHSELNMSSLELGDSALYFCASSYRRGVNTEAFFGQGTRLTVV.

In this sample, this clone turned up a few times. This chain connects TRBV2 to TRBJ2-1; 9 bases fit TRBD2. The CDR3 extends over 16 amino acids. Germline CDR1 reads SNHLY; CDR2 reads FYNNEI. The V segment lost 6 bases and the J segment 8 bases; nucleotides outside the gene matches: 14. The CDR3 protein is CASREEPGLAGHEQFF. CDR3 DNA sequence: TGTGCCAGCAGGGAGGAACCGGGACTAGCAGGTCATGAGCAGTTCTTC. The whole variable domain, remainder taken from reference TRBV2 and TRBJ2-1, is EPEVTQTPSHQVTQMGQEVILRCVPISNHLYFYWYRQILGQKVEFLVSFYNNEISEKSEIFDDQFSVERPDGSNFTLKIRSTKLEDSAMYFCASREEPGLAGHEQFFGPGTRLTVL.

This clone was picked up a small number of times. This chain joins TRBV5-5 and TRBJ2-3; a possible D gene is TRBD1 (6 bases). The CDR3 covers 14 residues. Germline V gene lookup returns CDR1 SGHKS and CDR2 YYEKEE (reference sequence). V lost 3 bases and J 3 bases, leaving 11 bases between the germline ends. CDR3 nucleotide sequence: TGTGCCAGCAGCTCGGGACAACTTACAGATACGCAGTATTTT. Its translation: CASSSGQLTDTQYF.

This clone was detected once. The chain combines TRBV9 with TRBJ1-3; no reliable D call. The V gene's germline CDR1 is SGDLS and CDR2 YYNGEE. The length of the CDR3 is 14 residues. V was clipped by 1 base and J by 0 bases, with 5 bases between them. The CDR3 loop reads CASSVKVSGNTIYF. The DNA of the CDR3 is TGTGCCAGCAGCGTAAAGGTCTCTGGAAACACCATATATTTT.

This clone has just a few counts. The genes are TRBV7-2 and TRBJ1-2; D gene uncertain. This CDR3 contains 17 residues. V lost 2 bases and J 0 bases, leaving 16 bases between the germline ends. The germline V gene has CDR1 SGHTA and CDR2 FQGNSA. The CDR3 region is CASSLRHSPTPNYGYTF. The DNA for the CDR3 is TGTGCCAGCAGCTTACGGCACAGTCCAACACCTAACTATGGCTACACCTTC.

The chain couples TRBV19 to TRBJ1-1, with D possibly TRBD1 on 6 matching bases. Germline lookup yields CDR1 LNHDA and CDR2 SQIVND (reference sequence). This CDR3 has 16 residues. The germline V and J ends were trimmed by 5 bases and 6 bases, with 22 bases remaining between them. DNA of the CDR3: TGTGCCAGTAGTCTCAATCCGACAGGACTTCGGGCTGAAGCTTTCTTT. Translated, it gives CASSLNPTGLRAEAFF.

This chain uses TRBV6-1 with TRBJ1-1, with D unclear. The V gene lost 2 bases and the J gene lost 5 bases, with 6 bases spanning the gap. CDR1 and CDR2 from the germline V gene are MNHNS and SASEGT. The CDR3 extends over 12 amino acids. Here the CDR3 DNA reads TGTGCCAGCAGTGAACGTGGAACTGAAGCTTTCTTT. Translation: CASSERGTEAFF.

The chain combines TRBV29-1 with TRBJ2-2, with TRBD1 as a possible D gene (6 bases). V lost 6 bases to trimming and J lost 2 bases, with 13 bases between them. This CDR3 region has 14 residues. Germline lookup yields CDR1 SQVTM and CDR2 ANQGSEA. The DNA of the CDR3 is TGCAGCGTCGTCGGGACATCAAACACCGGGGAGCTGTTTTTT. Translation: CSVVGTSNTGELFF.